The 5 T cell receptor beta chains below come from one sample, sequenced in a study of CD8 T cells in Susac syndrome. Reverse transcription used roughly 0.45 to 1 ug RNA and random hexamers. TCRdb reanalysed the immunoSEQ multiplex PCR reads using MiXCR and keeps one entry per CDR3 protein. The profile shows 180,000 or so distinct CDR3 sequences, over 85% of them singletons. Sequenced material: CD4+ T cells from PBMCs. Receptor source: a human donor in good health.

This chain uses TRBV4-1 with TRBJ2-1; 8 positions match TRBD1. Per the germline V gene, CDR1 is MGHRA and CDR2 is YSYEKL. Trimming removed 4 bases from V and 4 bases from J; junction bases left unmatched: 6. The CDR3 has 15 amino acids. This chain's CDR3 is CASSRSTGAYNEQFF. The CDR3 coding sequence is TGCGCCAGCAGCCGATCGACAGGGGCGTACAATGAGCAGTTCTTC.

The chain is built from TRBV29-1 and TRBJ2-5; 10 nucleotides line up with TRBD1. V dropped 7 bases and J dropped 4; count of bases not matched to a gene: 15. The CDR3 extends over 16 amino acids. The germline CDR1 and CDR2 sequences are SQVTM and ANQGSEA. CDR3 residues: CSAGIHPGQGPETQYF. The CDR3 DNA reads TGCAGCGCGGGGATTCACCCGGGACAGGGGCCAGAGACCCAGTACTTC. The variable domain in full, with the rest retrieved from reference TRBV29-1 and TRBJ2-5, is SAVISQKPSRDICQRGTSLTIQCQVDSQVTMMFWYRQQPGQSLTLIATANQGSEATYESGFVIDKFPISRPNLTFSTLTVSNMSPEDSSIYLCSAGIHPGQGPETQYFGPGTRLLVL.

The J gene is TRBJ2-7, the V gene TRBV6-6, with D possibly being TRBD1 (5 bases). The CDR3 contains 13 residues. Germline V lookup: CDR1 MNHNY, CDR2 SVGAGI (reference sequence). Trimming shortened V by 6 bases and J by 2 bases, and 11 bases separated the two germline ends. CDR3 DNA sequence: TGTGCCAGCAGGGCAGGGATGGCCTACGAGCAGTACTTC. This encodes CASRAGMAYEQYF.

This chain joins TRBV2 and TRBJ1-2; 8 positions match TRBD1. Looked up from germline, CDR1 is SNHLY and CDR2 is FYNNEI. This CDR3 comprises 14 residues. V lost 6 bases, J lost 7 bases, and 10 bases stayed unmatched. As DNA, the CDR3 is TGTGCCAGCAGGTACAGGGGGGGATCCTCTGGCTACACCTTC. Protein: CASRYRGGSSGYTF.

This clonotype came up once. The rearrangement links TRBV6-2 or TRBV6-3 to TRBJ2-5; 7 bases are shared with TRBD2. CDR1 is MNHEY and CDR2 is SVGEGT in the germline V gene. The CDR3 has 16 residues. Unmatched junction bases numbered 13, after V lost 7 bases and J lost 2 bases. CDR3 DNA sequence: TGTGCCAGCAAGGGTCTGACGAGCGGGGATCAAGAGACCCAGTACTTC. Translated: CASKGLTSGDQETQYF.